The TCR beta chain under discussion was sequenced for a study of cytotoxic CD8 clonotypes in ibrutinib-treated CLL (dated by TCRdb to 2020 to 2022). As for the study more broadly: The cohort was composed of roughly ten relapsed/refractory and 15 treatment-naive patients; IGHV unmutated status was identified in about 17 patients. Partial responses were observed in 24 patients and complete responses in 2; after a median follow-up of 68 months, remission was maintained in around 14 patients and progression was observed in about twelve. All remission and progressive disease samples were collected while patients were still receiving ibrutinib. Longitudinal samples were obtainable from about 30% of the 86 participants in the trial. Cryopreserved peripheral blood mononuclear cells were obtained prior to treatment, at the time of response, and at either disease progression or sustained remission. Response samples were taken after a median of 12 months on treatment, ranging from about 6 to 40 months. Samples averaged roughly 260,000 productive templates and 94,082 productive rearrangements.

On the study overall, not on this receptor specifically: Sampling times were not matched between patients in sustained remission and patients whose disease was progressing, and lymph node repertoires were not examined. Public clonotypes were rare and either contracted or stayed stable during treatment, and the rise in clonality at ibrutinib response reflected the expansion of private clonotypes. An increase in clonality was observed at ibrutinib response, with clonality remaining stable during sustained remission and falling back toward baseline at progression. At baseline, clonality was higher than in age-matched healthy donors and showed a strong correlation with circulating CD8+ T-cell counts.

The germline V gene sets CDR1 to MNHEY and CDR2 to SVGAGI. Trimming accounts for 2 bases at V and 7 bases at J, while the number of junction bases matched to no gene is 3. There are 14 amino acids in the CDR3, from cysteine to phenylalanine inclusive. Only CDR3 DNA remains: 42 bases, in frame from the first base. On a MiSeq, deep resolution sequencing aimed for a depth between 1 in 1 million and 1 in 200,000 T cells, with each clonotype covered around 9.2x on average. The immunoSEQ hsTCRB Kit was used to generate the TCR beta libraries. As for the original processing: ImmunoSEQ Data Assistant and ImmunoSEQ Analyzer were used for data analysis, and V, D and J genes were assigned according to IMGT definitions. Clonality was computed as one minus normalized Shannon entropy of productive rearrangement frequencies, ranging from 0 to 1. Only overrepresented clonotypes making up at least 0.05% of each patient's repertoire were included in the public clonotype analysis. Approximately 12 age-matched healthy donor repertoires from immuneACCESS were used as controls for clonality. This is the immuneACCESS table as TCRdb keeps it, with only in-frame sequences that have V and J called. A part of the clones is gone; compared with another copy, unresolved V genes explain less than half, and the rest is unexplained. D and trimming come from the DNA, and the V and J calls and clone size come from that table. This sample gives more than 110,000 clones in total; 70% to 80% of them show up just once. Jointly, the top ten make up about 4.7% of the sample.

Points on this clone: No cognate antigen has been identified for it. Base-call qualities are not available, and no considerably larger clone is one nucleotide away.

Sample time point, as interpreted from the label and publication: approximately 2 years on ibrutinib. For TCR beta library preparation, about 2.2 micrograms of genomic DNA were extracted from the cryopreserved PBMCs. High-throughput TCR beta sequencing was performed on longitudinal blood samples from CLL patients receiving ibrutinib monotherapy. The patients were enrolled in a single-center, open-label phase 2 trial of ibrutinib monotherapy. The V and J segments used are TRBV6-5 and TRBJ2-1; 9 central bases correspond to TRBD2. This material consisted of PBMCs, taken after 24 months of ibrutinib treatment. This sequence originates from a human donor with chronic lymphocytic leukemia. The CDR3 in this case is CASSYVAGVNEQFF. The nucleotide sequence is TGTGCCAGCAGTTACGTAGCGGGGGTTAATGAGCAGTTCTTC.